Below, 9 T cell receptor beta chains from the same sample are listed, as sequenced in a study of T-cell reconstitution after alpha-beta-depleted transplantation in children. It was with unique molecular identifiers that the TCRbeta library was prepared. TCRdb recomputed calls from the PCR reads with MiXCR, one row per CDR3 protein. Of 300,000 to 350,000 distinct CDR3 sequences in the sample, about a quarter were seen once. The sample here was PBMCs, mostly from graft donor cells, taken 180 days after TCRalphabeta/CD19-depleted stem cell transplant. The receptors originated from a male patient between 5 and 17 years old who had a stem cell transplant for acute lymphoblastic leukemia, so the T cells may come from the graft donor.

The V and J genes are TRBV12-3 or TRBV12-4 and TRBJ1-2, with a tentative D call TRBD1 (5 bases). The ends were cut back, 5 bases at V and 14 bases at J, with 21 bases in the middle. This CDR3 comprises 13 residues. The chain's CDR3 is CASSPMGGLNDTF. CDR3 nucleotide sequence: TGTGCCAGCAGTCCGATGGGGGGTTTGAATGATACCTTC.

This chain links TRBV7-6 with TRBJ2-7, with 8 bases identical to TRBD2. The CDR3 contains 16 residues. V shed 6 bases and J 3 bases; nucleotides not matched to a gene: 13. The germline V gene has CDR1 SGHVS and CDR2 FNYEAQ. The CDR3 DNA follows: TGTGCCAGCAGTTCCTGGAGCGGTAGCGGGGTCTACGAGCAGTACTTC. Its translation is CASSSWSGSGVYEQYF.

There are a few counts of this clonotype. The chain carries TRBV7-4 and TRBJ2-6, with D maybe TRBD1 (5 bases). With 5 bases removed from V and 0 bases from J, the gap between germline ends came to 17 bases. The CDR3 spans 18 residues. Per germline, CDR1 SGHVT and CDR2 SQSDAQ. The CDR3 loop reads CASSHPGLGRSGANVLTF. CDR3 nucleotides: TGTGCCAGCAGCCACCCCGGGCTGGGGCGCTCTGGGGCCAACGTCCTGACTTTC.

Many counts were recorded for this clonotype. The chain employs TRBV9 and TRBJ2-7, with D unresolved. Germline V lookup: CDR1 SGDLS, CDR2 YYNGEE. This CDR3 is built from 14 residues. The V end was cut by 0 bases, the J end by 3 bases, with 10 bases between. The CDR3 protein is CASSVALMNYEQYF. CDR3 coding DNA: TGTGCCAGCAGCGTAGCTCTTATGAACTACGAGCAGTACTTC.

V gene TRBV5-1 combines with J gene TRBJ2-5; 8 bases fit TRBD2. CDR3 length: 16 residues. Germline V lookup: CDR1 SGHRS, CDR2 YFSETQ. V lost 0 bases and J lost 5; bases outside the gene matches: 9. CDR3 amino acids: CASSLGLARRGETQYF. CDR3 bases: TGCGCCAGCAGCTTGGGACTAGCGAGAAGGGGGGAGACCCAGTACTTC.

The chain links TRBV12-3 or TRBV12-4 to TRBJ2-7; 9 nucleotides match TRBD1. V was clipped by 3 bases and J by 3 bases; unmatched bases: 9. The CDR3 has 16 residues. CDR3 nucleotides: TGTGCCAGCAGTTTGACCGGGACAGGGAAACACTACGAGCAGTACTTC. The encoded protein is CASSLTGTGKHYEQYF.

This clonotype was observed many times. This rearrangement joins TRBV5-6 to TRBJ2-7; 8 bases align to TRBD2. The CDR3 runs 13 residues. Germline V gene lookup returns CDR1 SGHDT and CDR2 YYEEEE. V lost 4 bases, J lost 6 bases, and 6 bases stayed unmatched. The CDR3 DNA follows: TGTGCCAGCAGCGGGGGACTAGGGACCGAGCAGTACTTC. Its translation is CASSGGLGTEQYF.

This clonotype showed up many times. This rearrangement joins TRBV20-1 to TRBJ2-7; TRBD1 or TRBD2 may be the D gene (5 bases each). V was cut by 0 bases and J by 3 bases, with 12 bases left in between. Germline assignment: CDR1 DFQATT and CDR2 SNEGSKA (reference sequence). The CDR3 contains 14 residues. CDR3 residues: CSARDLGTSYEQYF. In DNA form, the CDR3 reads TGCAGTGCTAGAGATTTGGGGACCAGCTACGAGCAGTACTTC.

There are a few counts of this clonotype. The chain recombines TRBV29-1 with TRBJ2-3, with 7 bases aligning to TRBD1. This CDR3 spans 15 amino acids. The trim removed 8 bases at V and 2 bases at J, leaving 13 bases unmatched. CDR1 and CDR2 from the germline V gene are SQVTM and ANQGSEA. CDR3 in amino acids: CSSHPGTVITDTQYF. The CDR3 DNA reads TGCAGCAGCCACCCCGGGACAGTCATCACAGATACGCAGTATTTT.